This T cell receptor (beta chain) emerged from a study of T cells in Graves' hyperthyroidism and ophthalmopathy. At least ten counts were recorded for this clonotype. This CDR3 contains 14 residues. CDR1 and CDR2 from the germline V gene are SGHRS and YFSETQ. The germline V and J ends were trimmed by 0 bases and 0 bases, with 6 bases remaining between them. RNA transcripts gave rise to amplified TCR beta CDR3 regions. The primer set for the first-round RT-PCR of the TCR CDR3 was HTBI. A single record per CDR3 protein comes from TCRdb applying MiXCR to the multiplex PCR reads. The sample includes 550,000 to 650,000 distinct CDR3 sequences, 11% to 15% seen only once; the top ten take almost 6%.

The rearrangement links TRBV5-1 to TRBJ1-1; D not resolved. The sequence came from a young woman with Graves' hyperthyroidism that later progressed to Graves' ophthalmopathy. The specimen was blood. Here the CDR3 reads CASSLGYMNTEAFF. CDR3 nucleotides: TGCGCCAGCAGCTTGGGCTACATGAACACTGAAGCTTTCTTT.